This T cell receptor (beta chain) emerged from a study of response to subunit inactivated influenza vaccine (dated by TCRdb to the late 2010s). With regard to the full study: To follow how T cells responded to a trivalent subunit inactivated influenza vaccine, the researchers relied on deep quantitative profiling of the T cell receptor repertoire. Study-wide conclusions, independent of this receptor: According to the authors, only a limited number of new T cells may be recruited by each seasonal influenza vaccination.

Receptor libraries were prepared by RT-PCR. TCRdb shows the sequencer as Illumina HiSeq 2500. TCRdb cleaned the public reads at Q25 with fastp, built clones with MiXCR and kept in-frame beta chains. Rows matching on CDR3 protein sequence are summarized as one entry with the most common DNA and genes. Counted in this sample were 590,000 or so distinct CDR3 sequences; approximately 14% of them appeared once. The ten top clones hold approximately 7.6% of the sample. The CDR3 runs 14 amino acids, cysteine and phenylalanine included. The sequence is cut down to CDR3 DNA, 42 bases in frame from base 1. Taken from the germline V gene, the CDR1 and CDR2 loops are SQVTM and ANQGSEA. V and J are truncated by 4 bases and 2 bases respectively, leaving an intervening sequence of 13 bases. On this clonotype itself: The target of this receptor is not known. No much larger clone is present one base from it, and per-base qualities are unavailable.

The chain employs TRBV29-1 and TRBJ2-3; D gene: possibly TRBD2, on 5 matching bases. This TCR was sampled from a man aged 45-65 years who received an inactivated influenza vaccine. Donor details come from another sample of the same person, matched by shared clones. Source: PBMCs from blood, taken approximately 15 days before vaccination. The nucleotides read TGCAGCGTTGTAAGCGGCACTTACACAGATACGCAGTATTTT. Its translation is CSVVSGTYTDTQYF.